Here is one T cell receptor (beta chain) with its context. Unmatched junction bases numbered 9, after V lost 7 bases and J lost 4 bases. The CDR3 is made up of 14 amino acids. Per germline, CDR1 SEHNR and CDR2 FQNEAQ (reference sequence). The record originates from a study of blood T cell repertoires in COVID-19. At the level of the study: Sources were T cells, B-cell-depleted T cells, or PBMCs; the material itself was cDNA or gDNA.

In the authors' methods: Cell counts per sample came from amplifying reference gene primers. This table comes from immunoSEQ multiplex PCR, and its TCRdb copy is limited to in-frame clones, with some not included. V, J and clone size are taken as reported in that table, and D and trimming were inferred from the DNA itself. The sample shows 200,000 to 250,000 clones, around 81% of them seen only once. Participant age was 18 to 89 years, and participants resided in roughly 25 US areas. Self-reported history from a screening survey and questionnaire set each donor's cohort. The sequencing input was PBMCs or T cells enriched from blood (not recorded which). The origin of this receptor is a man under 40 with acute COVID-19. The genes are TRBV7-9 and TRBJ2-5, with TRBD2 matching 7 bases. The DNA for the CDR3 is TGTGCCAGCAAGATGGGGGGGAAGCGAGAGACCCAGTACTTC. It encodes CASKMGGKRETQYF.